One sample yielded the 27 T cell receptor beta chains listed below, sequenced in a study of blood T cell repertoires in COVID-19 (dated by TCRdb to about 2020). The library came from the immunoSEQ multiplex PCR assay. In its TCRdb copy, this immuneACCESS table keeps in-frame sequences only and misses some clones. Where compared with another copy, unresolved V genes explain less than half of these, and the others have no known cause. This sample comprises approximately 72,000 clones, 89% of them detected only once. Approximately 1.5% of the sample lies in the top ten. Input material: peripheral blood. The source is a man aged 55 to 69 with acute or convalescent COVID-19.

The chain employs TRBV3-1 (or the pseudogene TRBV3-2) and TRBJ1-6, with 7 positions matching TRBD1. V lost 3 bases to trimming and J lost 5 bases; unmatched junction nucleotides: 7. The CDR3 has 16 amino acids. Germline V gives CDR1 LGHDT, CDR2 YNNKEL (reference sequence). CDR3 residues: CASSQTRGRDNSPLHF. The DNA of the CDR3 is TGTGCCAGCAGCCAGACGAGGGGGCGCGATAATTCACCCCTCCACTTT.

The chain has TRBV15 and TRBJ1-4; 7 bases line up with TRBD1. Germline-derived CDR1 and CDR2 are LNHNV and YYDKDF (reference sequence). CDR3 length: 16 residues. Trimming at V came to 1 base and at J to 6 bases, leaving 8 bases not matched to a gene. As DNA, the CDR3 is TGTGCCACCAGCAGAGCCTTCGGAGGGGGCGATGAAAAACTGTTTTTT. This sequence encodes CATSRAFGGGDEKLFF.

This rearrangement joins TRBV19 to TRBJ2-2; D gene uncertain. V was cut by 5 bases and J by 6 bases, with 7 bases left in between. The germline CDR1 and CDR2 sequences are LNHDA and SQIVND (reference sequence). The CDR3 is 12 amino acids. CDR3 in DNA: TGTGCCAGTAGTCCTCGTCCCGGGGAGCTGTTTTTT. It codes for CASSPRPGELFF.

The rearrangement uses TRBV28 and TRBJ2-3; 7 nucleotides line up with TRBD1. Germline values: CDR1 MDHEN, CDR2 SYDVKM. Losses at the gene ends were 1 base for V and 4 bases for J; bases not matched to a gene: 14. This CDR3 spans 18 amino acids. This CDR3 is CASSLYEGALQGADTQYF. The DNA for the CDR3 is TGTGCCAGCAGTTTATACGAGGGGGCCCTTCAAGGGGCAGATACGCAGTATTTT.

This clone was recorded only once. The chain links TRBV3-1 (or the pseudogene TRBV3-2) to TRBJ1-5, with TRBD1 identical over 10 bases. The CDR3 has 16 residues. Germline CDR1 and CDR2: LGHDT and YNNKEL (reference sequence). V shed 4 bases and J 3 bases; nucleotides not matched to a gene: 6. The CDR3 loop is CASSPRGQGINQPQHF. The DNA for the CDR3 is TGTGCCAGCAGCCCGCGGGGACAGGGGATCAATCAGCCCCAGCATTTT.

The J gene is TRBJ1-5, the V gene TRBV18; 10 nucleotides agree with TRBD1. This CDR3 spans 15 amino acids. The V gene's germline CDR1 is KGHSH and CDR2 LQKENI. After removal of 3 bases from V and 4 bases from J, the junction contained 3 bases not matched to a gene. The CDR3 DNA sequence: TGTGCCAGCTCACCTCGGACAGGGGGGAATCAGCCCCAGCATTTT. The encoded protein is CASSPRTGGNQPQHF.

This clone has just one count. J is TRBJ2-7 and V is TRBV2; D not resolved. V gave up 0 bases and J gave up 4 bases, with 10 bases separating them. Germline V lookup: CDR1 SNHLY, CDR2 FYNNEI. The length of the CDR3 is 14 residues. The CDR3 reads CASSEARPLYEQYF. DNA of the CDR3: TGTGCCAGCAGTGAAGCGCGTCCGCTGTACGAGCAGTACTTC.

The gene calls are TRBV6-6 and TRBJ2-3; 7 bases fit TRBD2. The CDR3 loop spans 16 amino acids. Germline values: CDR1 MNHNY, CDR2 SVGAGI (reference sequence). The J segment lost 2 bases and the V segment lost 2 bases, leaving 7 bases of the junction unmatched. The CDR3 sequence: CASSYQGAGNTDTQYF. The CDR3 DNA follows: TGTGCCAGCAGTTACCAGGGAGCGGGGAACACAGATACGCAGTATTTT.

This chain connects TRBV2 to TRBJ1-5, with D perhaps matching TRBD1 (5 bases). Germline V gene lookup returns CDR1 SNHLY and CDR2 FYNNEI. This CDR3 has 13 residues. V was cut by 4 bases and J by 5 bases, with 9 bases left in between. The DNA for the CDR3 is TGTGCCAGCAGTGGACAGTCTTATCAGCCCCAGCATTTT. Translation gives CASSGQSYQPQHF. Drawing the rest from reference TRBV2 and TRBJ1-5, the complete variable domain is EPEVTQTPSHQVTQMGQEVILRCVPISNHLYFYWYRQILGQKVEFLVSFYNNEISEKSEIFDDQFSVERPDGSNFTLKIRSTKLEDSAMYFCASSGQSYQPQHFGDGTRLSIL.

The chain is built from TRBV5-4 and TRBJ2-3, with TRBD2 matching over 10 bases. CDR3 length: 16 amino acids. Losses at the gene ends were 0 bases for V and 5 bases for J; bases not matched to a gene: 6. Germline V gene data show CDR1 as SGHNT and CDR2 as YYREEE (reference sequence). CDR3 loop: CASSLGAGTSVDTQYF. The CDR3 region has the DNA TGTGCCAGCAGCTTGGGAGCCGGGACTAGCGTAGATACGCAGTATTTT.

V is TRBV6-5 and J is TRBJ2-3, with 8 positions matching TRBD1. Germline-derived CDR1 and CDR2 are MNHEY and SVGAGI. The CDR3 consists of 13 residues. The J segment lost 2 bases and the V segment lost 6 bases, leaving 1 base of the junction unmatched. The CDR3 here is CASRDRATDTQYF. The CDR3 bases are TGTGCCAGCAGGGACAGGGCCACAGATACGCAGTATTTT.

The V and J genes are TRBV28 and TRBJ1-2; 7 bases map to TRBD1. V dropped 3 bases and J dropped 8; count of bases not matched to a gene: 6. The CDR3 spans 13 residues. Germline CDR1 and CDR2: MDHEN and SYDVKM. The CDR3 region is CASSFYDRDGYTF. CDR3 DNA: TGTGCCAGCAGTTTTTACGACAGGGACGGCTACACCTTC.

The chain has TRBV7-9 and TRBJ1-1; D uncertain. Germline V CDR1 and CDR2: SEHNR, FQNEAQ (reference sequence). The CDR3 has 13 amino acids. V dropped 5 bases and J dropped 4 bases, with 11 bases sitting between them. The chain's CDR3 is CASSKALITEAFF. DNA for the CDR3: TGTGCCAGCAGCAAAGCGTTAATCACTGAAGCTTTCTTT.

This rearrangement joins TRBV5-1 to TRBJ2-3; 11 bases line up with TRBD2. The length of the CDR3 is 16 residues. Germline V CDR1 and CDR2: SGHRS, YFSETQ. Losses at the gene ends were 2 bases for V and 2 bases for J; bases not matched to a gene: 4. The CDR3 DNA reads as TGCGCCAGCAGCTTCACTAGCGGGGGATCCACAGATACGCAGTATTTT. Its protein product is CASSFTSGGSTDTQYF.

The rearrangement links TRBV7-9 to TRBJ1-2, with 8 bases aligning to TRBD1. The CDR3 covers 14 residues. Germline V gene lookup returns CDR1 SEHNR and CDR2 FQNEAQ (reference sequence). After removal of 1 base from V and 4 bases from J, the junction contained 2 bases not matched to a gene. CDR3 residues: CASSLGTGPYGYTF. The DNA of the CDR3 is TGTGCCAGCAGCTTAGGGACAGGGCCCTATGGCTACACCTTC.

The chain combines TRBV30 with TRBJ2-7; TRBD1 matches at 8 bases. CDR1 and CDR2 from the germline V gene are GTSNPN and SVGIG (reference sequence). V was pared by 5 bases and J by 0 bases, with 6 bases of the junction left unmatched. The CDR3 is 14 residues long. The CDR3 nucleotides read TGTGCCTGGGGACAGGGACCGAACTCCTACGAGCAGTACTTC. Its translation is CAWGQGPNSYEQYF.

The chain links TRBV9 to TRBJ1-1, with D hard to call. V lost 4 bases, J lost 0 bases, and 13 bases lay in between. The length of the CDR3 is 15 residues. The germline gives CDR1 SGDLS, CDR2 YYNGEE. CDR3 loop: CASSSRSTMNTEAFF. The CDR3 coding sequence is TGTGCCAGCAGCTCCCGTAGTACGATGAACACTGAAGCTTTCTTT. The full variable domain, rest sourced from reference TRBV9 and TRBJ1-1, is DSGVTQTPKHLITATGQRVTLRCSPRSGDLSVYWYQQSLDQGLQFLIQYYNGEERAKGNILERFSAQQFPDLHSELNLSSLELGDSALYFCASSSRSTMNTEAFFGQGTRLTVV.

The chain combines TRBV5-4 with TRBJ1-2; D unclear. Trimming removed 4 bases at V and 0 bases at J, with 13 bases between. The CDR3 extends over 15 amino acids. The germline V gene encodes CDR1 SGHNT and CDR2 YYREEE (reference sequence). The CDR3 reads CASSPGSSSNYGYTF. The CDR3 DNA is TGTGCCAGCAGCCCCGGGTCCTCTTCTAACTATGGCTACACCTTC.

The CDR3 DNA reads TGTGCCAGCTCCACAGGGGGTCAGGGGGAGACCCAGTACTTC. The encoded protein is CASSTGGQGETQYF. The chain couples TRBV6-6 to TRBJ2-5; 8 bases align to TRBD1. The ends lost 8 bases at V and 5 bases at J; junction bases unmatched: 10. The germline CDR1 and CDR2 sequences are MNHNY and SVGAGI (reference sequence). The CDR3 consists of 14 residues.

Comments on this clone: This CDR3 is also generated by other DNA sequences in the sample. The chain uses TRBV7-9 and TRBJ2-7; 8 bases align to TRBD1. CDR1 SEHNR and CDR2 FQNEAQ come from the germline V gene (reference sequence). After removal of 4 bases from V and 1 base from J, the junction contained 3 bases not matched to a gene. The CDR3 is made up of 14 amino acids. The CDR3 DNA sequence: TGTGCCAGCAGCTCGGACAGGGTTTCCTACGAGCAGTACTTC. The encoded protein is CASSSDRVSYEQYF.

The rearrangement uses TRBV28 and TRBJ1-1, with unresolved D. The CDR3 extends over 12 amino acids. CDR1 is MDHEN, CDR2 SYDVKM, per germline. The V end lost 1 base, the J end lost 4 bases, and 4 bases lay between the germline ends. The CDR3 coding sequence is TGTGCCAGCAGTTTATACATCACTGAAGCTTTCTTT. This translates into CASSLYITEAFF.

V is TRBV11-2 and J is TRBJ1-1, with 7 bases aligning to TRBD1. Trimming took 1 base from V and 4 from J; bases not matched to a gene: 6. The V gene's germline CDR1 is SGHAT and CDR2 FQNNGV. This CDR3 has 15 amino acids. The CDR3 sequence: CASSLGGTVSTEAFF. CDR3 DNA: TGTGCCAGCAGCTTAGGCGGGACAGTAAGCACTGAAGCTTTCTTT.

J is TRBJ1-2 and V is TRBV2; D perhaps matches TRBD1 (6 bases). The CDR3 extends over 15 amino acids. The V gene's germline CDR1 is SNHLY and CDR2 FYNNEI. Trimming pared 2 bases from V and 4 bases from J, leaving 14 bases between. CDR3 DNA: TGTGCCAGCAGTGAAAACGCAGGGGCCTCCTATGGCTACACCTTC. It translates to CASSENAGASYGYTF.

The chain couples TRBV19 to TRBJ1-1; D gene uncertain. Trimming took 9 bases from V and 2 from J, leaving 25 bases between them. CDR3 length equals 17 residues. The germline gives CDR1 LNHDA, CDR2 SQIVND (reference sequence). CDR3 sequence reads: CASSGSGKTTVNTEAFF. Here the CDR3 DNA reads TGTGCCAGCAGTGGGTCAGGAAAGACGACGGTAAACACTGAAGCTTTCTTT.

The rearrangement joins TRBV29-1 to TRBJ1-1, with 9 bases matching TRBD1. Germline V CDR1 and CDR2: SQVTM, ANQGSEA. V dropped 4 bases and J dropped 3; count of bases not matched to a gene: 3. This CDR3 has 13 residues. The CDR3 DNA is TGCAGCGTTGCCGGGACAGGGCACACTGAAGCTTTCTTT. Protein: CSVAGTGHTEAFF.

The chain uses TRBV24-1 and TRBJ2-3, with D perhaps matching TRBD2 (5 bases). The CDR3 length is 16 residues. The germline V and J ends were trimmed by 2 bases and 4 bases, with 15 bases remaining between them. Germline V gene sequence: CDR1 KGHDR, CDR2 SFDVKD. The chain's CDR3 is CATSDSGAGGPDTQYF. In DNA, the CDR3 is TGTGCCACCAGTGATTCAGGTGCAGGAGGCCCAGATACGCAGTATTTT.

The genes are TRBV5-1 and TRBJ2-7, with D perhaps matching TRBD1 (7 bases). V dropped 3 bases and J dropped 5 bases, with 18 bases sitting between them. The germline V gene encodes CDR1 SGHRS and CDR2 YFSETQ. CDR3 length: 15 residues. The CDR3 region has the DNA TGCGCCAGCAGCTCTCTCAGGGGGGAGCTCCACGAGCAGTACTTC. It encodes CASSSLRGELHEQYF.